One sample yielded the 20 T cell receptor beta chains listed below, sequenced in a study of T cell responses to AZD1222 COVID-19 vaccine (dated by TCRdb to the early 2020s). Library preparation used the immunoSEQ multiplex PCR assay. TCRdb mirrors the immuneACCESS table, restricted to in-frame sequences. Some clones are absent from its copies; in checked studies, under half trace to an unresolved V gene, and the reason for the others is unknown. The sample table contains 150,000 to 200,000 clones; only one count was recorded for around 88% of them. The ten biggest clones cover 11% of the sample. The time point label corresponds to: about 28 days (+/-7) after the second vaccine dose. The sequencing used peripheral blood, collected 28 days after the second AZD1222 dose. These receptors all come from an adult who received the AZD1222 COVID-19 vaccine.

V and J are TRBV2 and TRBJ1-2; 8 bases line up with TRBD1. After removal of 2 bases from V and 4 bases from J, the junction contained 9 bases not matched to a gene. The germline gives CDR1 SNHLY, CDR2 FYNNEI. The CDR3 spans 16 residues. CDR3 bases: TGTGCCAGCAGTGAAACTTCGACAGGGGAAGTCTATGGCTACACCTTC. This gives the protein CASSETSTGEVYGYTF.

In nucleotides, the CDR3 is TGCAGCGTCCGGGACAGGGGAGGGTATGGCTACACCTTC. Translation gives CSVRDRGGYGYTF. The chain uses TRBV29-1 and TRBJ1-2, with 10 bases identical to TRBD1. CDR3 length: 13 amino acids. The V and J ends lost 6 bases and 5 bases, in that order; junction bases with no gene match: 6. The germline gives CDR1 SQVTM, CDR2 ANQGSEA.

V and J are TRBV5-1 and TRBJ1-6; the D is unclear. The CDR3 spans 15 residues. Trimming took off 0 bases at V and 8 bases at J, with 12 bases between the two ends. The germline CDR1 and CDR2 sequences are SGHRS and YFSETQ. As DNA, the CDR3 is TGCGCCAGCAGCTTGGCGGCCCCTCGGGATTCACCCCTCCACTTT. It is translated as CASSLAAPRDSPLHF.

The chain combines TRBV4-2 with TRBJ2-1; D gene uncertain. This CDR3 is built from 19 residues. Germline V gives CDR1 LGHNA, CDR2 YNFKEQ. With 4 bases removed from V and 0 bases from J, the gap between germline ends came to 22 bases. The DNA of the CDR3 is TGTGCCAGCAGCCTCTCCCGCACCCGTTCTATGGCCTCCTACAATGAGCAGTTCTTC. This codes for CASSLSRTRSMASYNEQFF.

V is TRBV30 and J is TRBJ1-2; D is undetermined. V was trimmed by 4 bases and J by 1 base, leaving 10 bases between them. Germline loops: CDR1 GTSNPN, CDR2 SVGIG (reference sequence). The CDR3 is made up of 13 amino acids. In nucleotides, the CDR3 is TGTGCCTGGATGAACGACGGTAACTATGGCTACACCTTC. It codes for CAWMNDGNYGYTF.

V usage is TRBV6-5 and J usage is TRBJ1-2, with 7 bases lining up with TRBD1. CDR1 and CDR2 (germline): MNHEY, SVGAGI. V trimming: 4 bases; J trimming: 6 bases; junction bases outside the gene matches: 8. CDR3 length: 14 amino acids. CDR3: CASSLGGDLHGYTF. The CDR3 nucleotides read TGTGCCAGCAGTTTAGGGGGCGACCTTCATGGCTACACCTTC.

This clone was detected only once. The same CDR3 is also encoded by other DNA sequences in this sample. V is TRBV6-1 and J is TRBJ1-1, with D perhaps TRBD1 (6 bases). CDR1 and CDR2 (germline): MNHNS, SASEGT. V was clipped by 3 bases and J by 4 bases, with 9 bases between them. The CDR3 extends over 13 amino acids. CDR3 DNA sequence: TGTGCCAGCAGTGAGCAGGGGAGCACTGAAGCTTTCTTT. Translation gives CASSEQGSTEAFF.

This clone was seen only once. As DNA, the CDR3 is TGTGCCAGCAGAGGGCCCGGGGAGCTGTTTTTT. It encodes CASRGPGELFF. This chain connects TRBV6-5 to TRBJ2-2; D gene uncertain. Germline V gives CDR1 MNHEY, CDR2 SVGAGI. V was clipped by 6 bases and J by 6 bases, with 5 bases between them. This CDR3 comprises 11 residues.

V and J are TRBV7-2 and TRBJ1-2; D is possibly TRBD1 (6 bases). The CDR3 totals 15 residues. Trimming removed 5 bases at V and 4 bases at J, with 17 bases between. Germline V gene data show CDR1 as SGHTA and CDR2 as FQGNSA. CDR3 loop: CASSARDMPPYGYTF. CDR3 sequence (DNA): TGTGCCAGCAGCGCTCGGGACATGCCGCCCTATGGCTACACCTTC.

J is TRBJ2-1 and V is TRBV3-1 (or the pseudogene TRBV3-2); 7 bases line up with TRBD2. The CDR3 contains 12 residues. The trim removed 4 bases at V and 12 bases at J, leaving 6 bases unmatched. Per the germline V gene, CDR1 is LGHDT and CDR2 is YNNKEL (reference sequence). CDR3 sequence reads: CASSRGGSTQFF. DNA of the CDR3: TGTGCCAGCAGCCGGGGGGGGTCCACGCAGTTCTTC.

The CDR3 protein is CARDLTPDSSGNTIYF. Written as DNA, the CDR3 is TGTGCCAGAGATCTGACACCTGATAGCTCTGGAAACACCATATATTTT. J is TRBJ1-3 and V is TRBV5-3; D not certain. TRBV5-3 is an ORF for which the function is uncertain. The CDR3 is made up of 16 amino acids. The ends were cut back, 7 bases at V and 0 bases at J, with 17 bases in the middle.

The chain couples TRBV3-1 (or the pseudogene TRBV3-2) to TRBJ1-5; a possible D gene is TRBD1 (5 bases). There are 15 residues in the CDR3. Germline lookup yields CDR1 LGHDT and CDR2 YNNKEL (reference sequence). V lost 3 bases and J 7 bases, leaving 16 bases between the germline ends. CDR3 nucleotides: TGTGCCAGCAGCCAGGGGCGGGGGGTCGGCCAGCCCCAGCATTTT. Translated: CASSQGRGVGQPQHF.

This clone was picked up one time. The CDR3 DNA reads as TGTGCCAGCAGTTACTCAAGGGGGCGAAACTATGGCTACACCTTC. Translation: CASSYSRGRNYGYTF. The rearrangement uses TRBV6-2 or TRBV6-3 and TRBJ1-2, with 7 bases matching TRBD1. V was clipped by 0 bases and J by 2 bases; unmatched bases: 3. The CDR3 is 15 amino acids. Germline-derived CDR1 and CDR2 are MNHEY and SVGEGT.

The CDR3 nucleotides read TGTGCCTGGAGTGCCGCCTTAAGGGTAATGCTCAATCAGCCCCAGCATTTT. It codes for CAWSAALRVMLNQPQHF. The J gene is TRBJ1-5, the V gene TRBV30, with unresolved D. V gave up 1 base and J gave up 3 bases, with 19 bases separating them. Germline V gene data show CDR1 as GTSNPN and CDR2 as SVGIG (reference sequence). CDR3 size: 17 residues.

This chain joins TRBV6-4 and TRBJ1-6; a weak D match, TRBD1 (6 bases). Trimming left V 3 bases short and J 7 bases short, with 10 bases between. Germline assignment: CDR1 MRHNA and CDR2 SNTAGT. CDR3 length: 14 amino acids. The CDR3: CASSEWGPNSPLHF. CDR3 DNA sequence: TGTGCCAGCAGTGAATGGGGGCCGAATTCACCCCTCCACTTT.

The gene calls are TRBV5-1 and TRBJ2-7; D possibly corresponds to TRBD2 (7 bases). Germline V gene data show CDR1 as SGHRS and CDR2 as YFSETQ. The CDR3 spans 14 residues. Trimming shortened V by 0 bases and J by 5 bases, and 12 bases separated the two germline ends. The CDR3: CASSLASGGHEQYF. CDR3 nucleotide sequence: TGCGCCAGCAGCTTGGCCTCGGGGGGCCACGAGCAGTACTTC.

The chain recombines TRBV5-1 with TRBJ1-1, with D maybe TRBD1 (5 bases). CDR1 SGHRS and CDR2 YFSETQ come from the germline V gene. The germline V and J ends were trimmed by 3 bases and 1 base, with 10 bases remaining between them. CDR3 length: 14 amino acids. CDR3 in DNA: TGCGCCAGCAGCTCAGGGTTACCGAACACTGAAGCTTTCTTT. This codes for CASSSGLPNTEAFF.

The DNA for the CDR3 is TGTGCCAGCAGAACCGGAGGGGCCCCCTACGAGCAGTACTTC. Translating gives CASRTGGAPYEQYF. The gene calls are TRBV28 and TRBJ2-7; maybe TRBD2 (6 bases). Trimming removed 6 bases at V and 2 bases at J, with 14 bases between. The CDR3 consists of 14 residues. The germline gives CDR1 MDHEN, CDR2 SYDVKM. Filled out from reference TRBV28 and TRBJ2-7, the complete variable domain reads DVKVTQSSRYLVKRTGEKVFLECVQDMDHENMFWYRQDPGLGLRLIYFSYDVKMKEKGDIPEGYSVSREKKERFSLILESASTNQTSMYLCASRTGGAPYEQYFGPGTRLTVT.

This CDR3 reads CASSLRPGGYGNQPQHF. CDR3 coding DNA: TGTGCCAGCAGCCTAAGACCGGGCGGATATGGCAATCAGCCCCAGCATTTT. The chain uses TRBV7-2 and TRBJ1-5; the D is unclear. CDR3 length equals 17 residues. Germline CDR1 SGHTA, CDR2 FQGNSA. Trimming removed 5 bases from V and 2 bases from J, with 19 bases in between.

The V gene is TRBV13, the J gene TRBJ2-7, with D perhaps TRBD2 (6 bases). Trimming shortened V by 6 bases and J by 3 bases, and 15 bases separated the two germline ends. The CDR3 has 14 amino acids. Germline V gene sequence: CDR1 PRHDT, CDR2 FYEKMQ (reference sequence). CDR3 DNA sequence: TGTGCCAGCAGTCCTGGGGGGATCGTCTACGAGCAGTACTTC. It translates to CASSPGGIVYEQYF.